This is a list of T cell receptor beta chains from one sample in a study of T-cell reconstitution after alpha-beta-depleted transplantation in children. TCRdb reprocessed the PCR reads via MiXCR and lists one record per CDR3 protein. In the table there are about 440,000 distinct CDR3 sequences, about 40% of which are singletons. Specimen: PBMCs, collected before TCRalphabeta/CD19-depleted stem cell transplant. The receptors stem from a girl aged 2 to 10 with aplastic anemia, due to receive a stem cell transplant. Both conserved end residues are part of each CDR3. Fields, in order: V gene, CDR3 protein.

TRBV3-1,CASSRGQGGAQPQHF
TRBV5-1,CASSLGQRDYGYTF
TRBV10-3,CAISEPDREEAGNTIYF
TRBV5-6,CASSRKGQAIQETQYF
TRBV20-1,CSARQTSGNTIYF
TRBV27,CASSAQGLQETQYF
TRBV20-1,CSARPLKPLGQPLQETQYF
TRBV6-5,CASSSTSGRVDNEQFF
TRBV6-1,CATQTGPNQETQYF
TRBV5-5,CASSPGGGQARGQPQHF
TRBV20-1,CSAKFVENYEQYF
TRBV12-3/TRBV12-4,CASRSRTGVGTEAFF
TRBV27,CASSLPPGQGYNEQFF
TRBV6-1,CATKGWIYTDTQYF
TRBV6-5,CASSYRGDTEAFF
TRBV30,CACLRDRGSTDTQYF
TRBV4-1,CASSQDRDRAYNEQFF
TRBV10-3,CAISGTGGPGNEQFF
TRBV12-3/TRBV12-4,CASSKSNSNQPQHF
TRBV7-2,CASSSLDRRNEQFF
TRBV20-1,CSAAGAGGANVLTF
TRBV6-2/TRBV6-3,CASSYPQGSYNEQFF